This T cell receptor (beta chain) was recovered during a study of shared clonotypes between healthy human individuals. Splitting of CD4+ cells produced CD45RA+ naive and CD45RA-negative memory subsets. Genomic DNA (from each subset) was split evenly across several immunoSEQ plates. Libraries were prepared by immunoSEQ multiplex PCR; TCRdb keeps only in-frame clonotypes and omits some of them. The sample lists under 1,900,000 clones; 97% to 99% were seen once. The germline CDR1 and CDR2 sequences are MNHEY and SMNVEV (reference sequence). This CDR3 contains 11 residues. The ends were cut back, 6 bases at V and 5 bases at J, with 6 bases in the middle.

Sequencing used naive CD4+ T cells sorted from blood. The sample's subset: CD45RA+ positively selected. This sequence joins TRBV27 and TRBJ2-3; D gene ambiguous. The source of this sequence is a young man in good health. As DNA, the CDR3 is TGTGCCAGCAGACTACGAGATACGCAGTATTTT. This codes for CASRLRDTQYF.